A selection of T cell receptor beta chains follows, all from one sample in a study of a mutant IDH1 vaccine in newly diagnosed glioma. Data came from immunoSEQ multiplex PCR; TCRdb stores just in-frame clones and leaves some out. The sample has about 35,000 clones, about 80% seen once. This material consisted of peripheral blood mononuclear cells (PBMCs), taken from a glioma patient treated with radiotherapy, temozolomide or both. The receptors derive from a man in his fifties with glioma. Some clones in this sample may be carry-over from other donors' samples. CDR3s include the opening cysteine and the closing phenylalanine or tryptophan. Fields, in order: D gene, J gene, V gene, CDR3 length, clone size, CDR3 protein, CDR3 DNA. The D gene is left open where the match is weak. Clone size is shown for a subset of rows, as once, few, many or a class of expanded clone.

>.|TRBJ1-2|TRBV6-6|14|.
CASSRGRANYGYTF
TGTGCCAGCAGTCGAGGACGGGCTAACTATGGCTACACCTTC
>.|TRBJ2-4|TRBV5-1|14|.
CASSFDGEGGIQYF
TGCGCCAGCAGCTTTGACGGCGAGGGTGGCATTCAGTACTTC
>.|TRBJ2-4|TRBV4-3|15|.
CASSQDWTAKNIQYF
TGCGCCAGCAGCCAAGACTGGACGGCCAAAAACATTCAGTACTTC
>TRBD1|TRBJ1-1|TRBV19|14|few
CASSGTGLNTEAFF
TGTGCCAGTAGCGGGACAGGGTTGAACACTGAAGCTTTCTTT
>.|TRBJ1-5|TRBV6-1|13|.
CASSVGNDQPQHF
TGTGCCAGCAGTGTTGGGAACGATCAGCCCCAGCATTTT
>.|TRBJ1-2|TRBV27|13|.
CASSLGPNYGYTF
TGTGCCAGCAGTTTAGGACCCAACTATGGCTACACCTTC
>.|TRBJ1-2|TRBV27|14|.
CASSLTDSNYGYTF
TGTGCCAGCAGTTTAACCGACTCTAACTATGGCTACACCTTC
>TRBD1|TRBJ2-5|TRBV19|16|few
CASSAPGTGDYETQYF
TGTGCCAGTAGTGCACCCGGGACAGGAGATTACGAGACCCAGTACTTC
>TRBD1|TRBJ1-2|TRBV27|17|.
CASSHRDRPHRLYGYTF
TGTGCCAGCAGTCACCGGGACAGACCCCATCGCCTCTATGGCTACACCTTC
>TRBD2|TRBJ2-1|TRBV7-2|18|.
CASSPGTSGSIPLGEQFF
TGTGCCAGCAGCCCCGGGACTAGCGGGAGCATCCCCTTGGGGGAGCAGTTCTTC
>.|TRBJ1-1|TRBV2|13|.
CASSGGQLNEAFF
TGTGCCAGCAGTGGGGGACAACTGAATGAAGCTTTCTTT
>TRBD2|TRBJ2-1|TRBV6-5|14|once
CASSYSRSSGEQFF
TGTGCCAGCAGTTACTCTCGATCTAGCGGGGAGCAGTTCTTC
>.|TRBJ2-2|TRBV11-3|14|.
CASSLVRATGELFF
TGTGCCAGCAGCTTAGTTCGGGCCACCGGGGAGCTGTTTTTT
>.|TRBJ1-6|TRBV5-6|14|.
CASSLSGRYSPLHF
TGTGCCAGCAGCTTGAGCGGCCGCTATTCACCCCTCCACTTT
>.|TRBJ1-1|TRBV6-6|13|.
CASTPMDWVEAFF
TGTGCCAGCACCCCAATGGATTGGGTTGAAGCTTTCTTT
>TRBD1|TRBJ1-5|TRBV28|15|.
CASSPGTGGYQPQHF
TGTGCCAGCAGCCCAGGGACAGGGGGCTATCAGCCCCAGCATTTT
>.|TRBJ1-1|TRBV2|14|.
CASSEESGTTEAFF
TGTGCCAGCAGTGAAGAATCTGGGACCACTGAAGCTTTCTTT
>.|TRBJ1-5|TRBV6-1|14|.
CASSEGLYNQPQHF
TGTGCCAGCAGTGAAGGGCTTTACAATCAGCCCCAGCATTTT
>TRBD2|TRBJ2-7|TRBV7-2|16|.
CASSLDGGLGAYEQYF
TGTGCCAGCAGCTTAGATGGGGGACTAGGGGCCTACGAGCAGTACTTC
>.|TRBJ2-1|TRBV9|15|few
CASSPSGASLNEQFF
TGTGCCAGCAGCCCCTCAGGAGCTAGCCTAAATGAGCAGTTCTTC
>.|TRBJ1-2|TRBV9|11|.
CASSTRGGYTF
TGTGCCAGCAGCACCCGAGGGGGCTACACCTTC
>TRBD2|TRBJ2-1|TRBV28|16|.
CASSSPLAGAMIEQFF
TGTGCCAGCAGTTCCCCACTAGCGGGAGCTATGATTGAGCAGTTCTTC
>.|TRBJ2-7|TRBV18|14|.
CASSLTGATYEQYF
TGTGCCAGTTCATTAACAGGAGCTACCTACGAGCAGTACTTC